The TCR beta chain under discussion was sequenced for a study of T-cell memory formation after mild COVID-19. TCR alpha and TCR beta cDNA libraries carrying sample barcodes and UMIs came from 5'RACE with constant-segment primers. MiXCR, run by TCRdb on the 5' RACE reads, gives a single entry per CDR3 protein. This table holds fewer than 500,000 distinct CDR3 sequences, approximately 25% found once. Deletions cut 1 base from V and 4 bases from J, with 16 bases between. This CDR3 has 16 amino acids. Germline loops: CDR1 SGHTA, CDR2 FQGNSA. Sequences were obtained from PBMCs or a T cell subset sorted from them (not recorded which). The V gene is TRBV7-2, the J gene TRBJ2-5; D remains ambiguous. The source is an adult woman who had mild COVID-19 (a few samples of this study predate the infection). Cell type and time point are not known. The CDR3 DNA reads TGTGCCAGCAGCTTAGAATCTTCGTACGGGCTAGAGACCCAGTACTTC. Protein: CASSLESSYGLETQYF.